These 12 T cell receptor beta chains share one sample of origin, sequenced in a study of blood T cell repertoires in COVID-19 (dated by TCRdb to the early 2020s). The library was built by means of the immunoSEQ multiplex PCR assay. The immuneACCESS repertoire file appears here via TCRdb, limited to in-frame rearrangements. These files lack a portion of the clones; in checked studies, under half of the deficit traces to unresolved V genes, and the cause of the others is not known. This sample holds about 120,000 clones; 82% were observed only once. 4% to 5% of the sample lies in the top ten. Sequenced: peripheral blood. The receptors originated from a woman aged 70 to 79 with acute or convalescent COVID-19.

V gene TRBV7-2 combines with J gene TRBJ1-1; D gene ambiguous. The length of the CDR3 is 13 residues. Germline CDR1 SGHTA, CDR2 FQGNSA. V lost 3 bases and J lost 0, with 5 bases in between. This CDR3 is CASSFGMNTEAFF. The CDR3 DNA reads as TGTGCCAGCAGCTTCGGTATGAACACTGAAGCTTTCTTT.

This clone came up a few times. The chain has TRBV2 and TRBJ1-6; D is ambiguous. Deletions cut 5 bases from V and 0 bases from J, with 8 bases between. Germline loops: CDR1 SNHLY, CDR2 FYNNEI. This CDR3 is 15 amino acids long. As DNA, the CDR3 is TGTGCCAGCAGTTTGTCACACTCCTATAATTCACCCCTCCACTTT. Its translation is CASSLSHSYNSPLHF.

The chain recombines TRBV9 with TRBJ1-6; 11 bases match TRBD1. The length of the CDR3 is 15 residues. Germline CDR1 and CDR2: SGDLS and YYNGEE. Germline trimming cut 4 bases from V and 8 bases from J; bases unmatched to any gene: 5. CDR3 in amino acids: CASSTGQGAYSPLHF. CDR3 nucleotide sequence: TGTGCCAGCAGCACCGGACAGGGGGCTTATTCACCCCTCCACTTT.

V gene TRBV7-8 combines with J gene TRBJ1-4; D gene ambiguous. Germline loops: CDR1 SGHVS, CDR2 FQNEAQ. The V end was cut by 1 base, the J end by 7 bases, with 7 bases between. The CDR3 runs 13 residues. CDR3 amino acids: CASSLVIREKLFF. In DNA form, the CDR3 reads TGTGCCAGCAGCTTAGTAATTCGTGAAAAACTGTTTTTT.

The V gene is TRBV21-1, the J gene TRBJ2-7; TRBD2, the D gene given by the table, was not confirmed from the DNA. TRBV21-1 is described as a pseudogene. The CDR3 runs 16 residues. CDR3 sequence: CASSKGTPASPYEQYV. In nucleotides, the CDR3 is TGTGCCAGCAGCAAAGGAACCCCGGCTAGCCCCTACGAGCAGTACGTC.

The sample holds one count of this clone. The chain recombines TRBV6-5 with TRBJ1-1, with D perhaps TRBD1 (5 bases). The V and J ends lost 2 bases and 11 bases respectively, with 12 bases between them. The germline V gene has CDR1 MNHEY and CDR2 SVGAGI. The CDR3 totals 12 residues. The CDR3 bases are TGTGCCAGCAGTTACCCTGGGGCTCCCGCTTTCTTT. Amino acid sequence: CASSYPGAPAFF.

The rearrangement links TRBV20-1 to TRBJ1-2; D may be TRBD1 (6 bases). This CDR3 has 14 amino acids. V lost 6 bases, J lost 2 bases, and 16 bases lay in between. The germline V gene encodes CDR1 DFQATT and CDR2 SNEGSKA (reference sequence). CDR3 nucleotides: TGCAGTGCCAGTGTTGGGGGGGGCAACTATGGCTACACCTTC. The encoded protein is CSASVGGGNYGYTF.

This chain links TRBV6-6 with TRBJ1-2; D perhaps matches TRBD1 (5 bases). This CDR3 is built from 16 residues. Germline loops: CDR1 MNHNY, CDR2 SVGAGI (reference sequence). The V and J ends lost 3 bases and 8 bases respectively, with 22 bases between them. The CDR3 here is CASSYESSVQGMGYTF. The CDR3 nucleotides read TGTGCCAGCAGTTATGAGAGTTCGGTTCAGGGAATGGGCTACACCTTC.

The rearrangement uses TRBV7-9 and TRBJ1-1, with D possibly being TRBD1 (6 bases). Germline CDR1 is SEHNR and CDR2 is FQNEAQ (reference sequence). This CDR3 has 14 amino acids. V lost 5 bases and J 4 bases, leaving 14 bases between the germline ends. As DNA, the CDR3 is TGTGCCAGCAGCCCCCCCGGCAGGGGCACTGAAGCTTTCTTT. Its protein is CASSPPGRGTEAFF.

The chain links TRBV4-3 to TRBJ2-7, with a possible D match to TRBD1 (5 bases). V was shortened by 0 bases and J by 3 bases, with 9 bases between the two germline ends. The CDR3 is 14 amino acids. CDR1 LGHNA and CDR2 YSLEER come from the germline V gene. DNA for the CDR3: TGCGCCAGCAGCCAAGATACCAGGGTCTACGAGCAGTACTTC. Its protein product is CASSQDTRVYEQYF.

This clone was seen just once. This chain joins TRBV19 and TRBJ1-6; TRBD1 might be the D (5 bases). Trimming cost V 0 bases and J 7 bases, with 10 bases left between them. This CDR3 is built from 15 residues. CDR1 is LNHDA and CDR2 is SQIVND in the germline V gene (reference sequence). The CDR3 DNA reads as TGTGCCAGTAGTATAGAGTTCGGGGGAAATTCACCCCTCCACTTT. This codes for CASSIEFGGNSPLHF. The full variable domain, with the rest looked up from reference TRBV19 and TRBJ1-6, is DGGITQSPKYLFRKEGQNVTLSCEQNLNHDAMYWYRQDPGQGLRLIYYSQIVNDFQKGDIAEGYSVSREKKESFPLTVTSAQKNPTAFYLCASSIEFGGNSPLHFGNGTRLTVT.

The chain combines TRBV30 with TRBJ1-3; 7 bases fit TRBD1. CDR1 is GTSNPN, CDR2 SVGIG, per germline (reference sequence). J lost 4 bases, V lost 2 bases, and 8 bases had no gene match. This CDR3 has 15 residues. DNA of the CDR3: TGTGCCTGGAGTCCACAGGGGCAGGCGGGAAACACCATATATTTT. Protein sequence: CAWSPQGQAGNTIYF. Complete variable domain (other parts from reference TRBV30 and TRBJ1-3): SQTIHQWPATLVQPVGSPLSLECTVEGTSNPNLYWYRQAAGRGLQLLFYSVGIGQISSEVPQNLSASRPQDRQFILSSKKLLLSDSGFYLCAWSPQGQAGNTIYFGEGSWLTVV.